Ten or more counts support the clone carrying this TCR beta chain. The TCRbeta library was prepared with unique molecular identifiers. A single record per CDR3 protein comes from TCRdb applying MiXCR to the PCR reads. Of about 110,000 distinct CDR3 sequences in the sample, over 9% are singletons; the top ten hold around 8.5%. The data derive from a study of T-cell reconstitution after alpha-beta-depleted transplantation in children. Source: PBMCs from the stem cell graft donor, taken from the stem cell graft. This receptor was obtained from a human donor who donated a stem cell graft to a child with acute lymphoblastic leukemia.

As DNA, the CDR3 is TGTGCCAGCAGCTTGTCGAAAGGAGGGGAGCTGTTTTTT. Protein sequence: CASSLSKGGELFF. The chain joins TRBV7-2 to TRBJ2-2; D gene unclear. The V gene's germline CDR1 is SGHTA and CDR2 FQGNSA. V was trimmed by 3 bases and J by 8 bases, leaving 10 bases between them. CDR3 length equals 13 residues.